Listed below are T cell receptor beta chains from one sample, sequenced in a study of cytomegalovirus exposure and HLA in healthy donors. Sequencing was performed with immunoSEQ multiplex PCR; in TCRdb, only in-frame clones are kept and a portion is missing. The repertoire holds 200,000 to 250,000 clones, with around 90% as singletons. Sequencing used PBMCs. These receptors were taken from a woman aged 18-30 years in good health and CMV-seropositive. The CDR3 runs from the conserved cysteine through the conserved F or W. D genes are given only for firm matches. Size is stated for part of the rows, as once, few or many counts, or as a class when the clone is expanded.

size: few
J: TRBJ2-7
V: TRBV2
D: TRBD1
CDR3: CASRNRDRGVHEQYF
DNA: TGTGCCAGCAGGAACCGGGACAGGGGCGTCCACGAGCAGTACTTC

size: -
J: TRBJ1-1
V: TRBV7-6
D: TRBD1
CDR3: CASSSWGDRGKRTEAFF
DNA: TGTGCCAGCAGCTCCTGGGGGGACAGGGGTAAGAGAACTGAAGCTTTCTTT

size: once
J: TRBJ1-2
V: TRBV28
D: -
CDR3: CASKLPLANYGYTF
DNA: TGTGCCAGCAAGTTACCTTTAGCTAACTATGGCTACACCTTC

size: -
J: TRBJ1-5
V: TRBV2
D: -
CDR3: CASSRRGNQPQHF
DNA: TGTGCCAGCAGTCGTAGGGGGAATCAGCCCCAGCATTTT

size: few
J: TRBJ1-2
V: TRBV6-6
D: TRBD1
CDR3: CASSYSTGIDGYTF
DNA: TGTGCCAGCAGTTACTCGACAGGGATAGATGGCTACACCTTC

size: -
J: TRBJ2-5
V: TRBV6-4
D: TRBD2
CDR3: CASSAGGGSETQYF
DNA: TGTGCCAGCAGTGCCGGCGGGGGATCAGAGACCCAGTACTTC

size: -
J: TRBJ2-1
V: TRBV28
D: TRBD2
CDR3: CASSLSASGSPDEQFF
DNA: TGTGCCAGCAGTTTATCGGCTAGCGGGTCCCCTGATGAGCAGTTCTTC

size: once
J: TRBJ2-4
V: TRBV23-1
D: TRBD2
CDR3: CASSQSTSGGNIQYF
DNA: TGCGCCAGCAGTCAATCGACTAGCGGGGGAAACATTCAGTACTTC

size: -
J: TRBJ2-1
V: TRBV4-1
D: TRBD2
CDR3: CASSQDPPGLAADNEQFF
DNA: TGCGCCAGCAGCCAAGATCCTCCGGGACTAGCGGCAGACAATGAGCAGTTCTTC

size: -
J: TRBJ1-2
V: TRBV5-4
D: -
CDR3: CASSLARANYGYTF
DNA: TGTGCCAGCAGCTTGGCCAGGGCTAACTATGGCTACACCTTC

size: -
J: TRBJ2-1
V: TRBV13
D: TRBD2
CDR3: CASLFGRSSYNEQFF
DNA: TGTGCCAGCCTCTTCGGGAGGTCCTCCTACAATGAGCAGTTCTTC

size: -
J: TRBJ2-5
V: TRBV7-7
D: TRBD1
CDR3: CASSLDRGSVETQYF
DNA: TGTGCTAGCAGCTTGGACAGGGGAAGTGTGGAGACCCAGTACTTC

size: once
J: TRBJ1-4
V: TRBV6-5
D: TRBD1
CDR3: CASSTGESNEKLFF
DNA: TGTGCCAGCAGTACAGGGGAGTCTAATGAAAAACTGTTTTTT

size: once
J: TRBJ2-1
V: TRBV5-1
D: TRBD1
CDR3: CASSLSGGSYNEQFF
DNA: TGCGCCAGCAGCTTATCAGGGGGCTCCTACAATGAGCAGTTCTTC

size: -
J: TRBJ2-1
V: TRBV4-1
D: -
CDR3: CASSQDPLGLPHEQFF
DNA: TGCGCCAGCAGCCAAGATCCCCTGGGCCTCCCACATGAGCAGTTCTTC

size: -
J: TRBJ1-1
V: TRBV5-1
D: -
CDR3: CASSLEVGPNTEAFF
DNA: TGCGCCAGCAGCTTGGAAGTGGGGCCGAACACTGAAGCTTTCTTT

size: -
J: TRBJ2-3
V: TRBV6-6
D: -
CDR3: CASSFPGTEEAQYF
DNA: TGTGCCAGCAGTTTCCCGGGGACTGAAGAAGCGCAGTATTTT

size: -
J: TRBJ2-1
V: TRBV10-3
D: TRBD1
CDR3: CAISAGTGGLSSYNEQFF
DNA: TGTGCCATCAGTGCCGGGACAGGGGGTCTGAGCTCCTACAATGAGCAGTTCTTC

size: -
J: TRBJ1-2
V: TRBV6-6
D: -
CDR3: CASSYRTEGYGYTF
DNA: TGTGCCAGCAGTTACAGGACAGAGGGCTATGGCTACACCTTC

size: -
J: TRBJ2-5
V: TRBV7-2
D: TRBD2
CDR3: CASSFTGLGGETQYF
DNA: TGTGCCAGCAGCTTTACAGGCCTGGGAGGGGAGACCCAGTACTTC

size: -
J: TRBJ1-2
V: TRBV28
D: -
CDR3: CASSLREQGSYGYTF
DNA: TGTGCCAGCAGTTTGCGGGAGCAGGGGAGCTATGGCTACACCTTC

size: few
J: TRBJ2-7
V: TRBV11-2
D: TRBD1
CDR3: CASSVQGFEQYF
DNA: TGTGCCAGCAGCGTACAGGGGTTCGAGCAGTACTTC

size: -
J: TRBJ2-3
V: TRBV27
D: TRBD1
CDR3: CASAWTGPEDTQYF
DNA: TGTGCCAGCGCCTGGACAGGCCCGGAAGATACGCAGTATTTT

size: -
J: TRBJ1-1
V: TRBV5-6
D: TRBD1
CDR3: CASSFQGGTEAFF
DNA: TGTGCCAGCAGCTTCCAGGGGGGCACTGAAGCTTTCTTT

size: -
J: TRBJ2-1
V: TRBV5-1
D: -
CDR3: CASSLAVLVRNDEQFF
DNA: TGCGCCAGCAGCTTGGCCGTACTAGTCAGAAACGATGAGCAGTTCTTC

size: -
J: TRBJ2-7
V: TRBV30
D: -
CDR3: CAWSRGTTYEQYF
DNA: TGTGCCTGGAGCCGGGGGACCACCTACGAGCAGTACTTC

size: -
J: TRBJ2-1
V: TRBV27
D: TRBD2
CDR3: CASSYTGTSGSYEQFF
DNA: TGTGCCAGCAGTTATACCGGGACTAGCGGGAGCTATGAGCAGTTCTTC

size: -
J: TRBJ2-5
V: TRBV6-5
D: -
CDR3: CASRPGLGETQYF
DNA: TGTGCCAGCAGGCCCGGGTTGGGAGAGACCCAGTACTTC

size: -
J: TRBJ2-3
V: TRBV28
D: -
CDR3: CASRAPGFRTDTQYF
DNA: TGTGCCAGCAGAGCCCCCGGGTTCCGCACAGATACGCAGTATTTT

size: few
J: TRBJ1-2
V: TRBV2
D: -
CDR3: CASSDGRGDYGYTF
DNA: TGTGCCAGCAGTGATGGCAGGGGAGACTATGGCTACACCTTC

size: -
J: TRBJ2-6
V: TRBV15
D: TRBD1
CDR3: CATSGAWGTGVAGANVLTF
DNA: TGTGCCACCAGCGGGGCCTGGGGGACAGGGGTCGCTGGGGCCAACGTCCTGACTTTC

size: -
J: TRBJ2-1
V: TRBV6-5
D: -
CDR3: CASSYSRTAFEQFF
DNA: TGTGCCAGCAGTTACTCTAGGACAGCGTTTGAGCAGTTCTTC

size: -
J: TRBJ1-5
V: TRBV6-5
D: -
CDR3: CASSYSWAGGSQPQHF
DNA: TGTGCCAGCAGTTACTCGTGGGCAGGTGGAAGTCAGCCCCAGCATTTT

size: once
J: TRBJ2-1
V: TRBV30
D: TRBD2
CDR3: CAWGGDNEQFF
DNA: TGTGCCTGGGGGGGGGACAATGAGCAGTTCTTC

size: -
J: TRBJ2-1
V: TRBV28
D: TRBD2
CDR3: CASSLTAGGVGDNEQFF
DNA: TGTGCCAGCAGTTTGACGGCGGGAGGAGTGGGGGACAATGAGCAGTTCTTC

size: -
J: TRBJ2-7
V: TRBV14
D: -
CDR3: CASSPSSYEQYF
DNA: TGTGCCAGCAGTCCCTCGTCCTACGAGCAGTACTTC